Included here is one T cell receptor beta chain sequence, with context. This clone was seen many times. Its cognate antigen has yet to be identified. One base away there is no much larger clone; base qualities are not given. The data derive from a study of T cells after somatic rescue of genetic block (dated by TCRdb to 2020 to 2022). With respect to the entire study: The study assessed how robust, over the long term, a T-cell system was when the system had developed through somatic rescue of a genetic block in T-cell development.

For CDR1 and CDR2, the germline V gene lists MRHNA and SNTAGT. Taken from cysteine to phenylalanine, the CDR3 has 13 residues. Kept here is only the CDR3 DNA, which spans 39 bases and is read in frame from base 1. Between the V and J ends, shortened by 4 bases and 8 bases respectively, the junction contains 12 bases. Libraries were prepared through the immunoSEQ multiplex PCR assay. TCRdb's version of the immuneACCESS table is confined to in-frame rearrangements and falls short of the full clone set. An unresolved V gene accounts for under half of the shortfall where checked; the remainder is of unknown origin. This sample comprises over 95,000 clones, 75% to 95% of them detected only once. The biggest ten clones account for roughly 1.4% of the sample.

Sequencing input: peripheral blood mononuclear cells (PBMCs). This clonotype originated in a woman between 18 and 30 years old. Here the chain combines TRBV6-4 and TRBJ2-1, with the D segment identity uncertain. CDR3 sequence: CASSATSEHEQFF. At the DNA level, the sequence is TGTGCCAGCAGTGCCACCAGTGAACATGAGCAGTTCTTC.